This T cell receptor beta chain comes out of a study of T-cell memory formation after mild COVID-19. Study as a whole: Largely, TCR clusters stayed within a single donor. Study-wide findings and caveats: CD8+ contracting clones occupied EMRA, while CD4+ ones occupied mainly CM and EM.

This clonotype appeared a few times. Its specificity is unknown. The germline CDR1 and CDR2 sequences are LNHDA and SQIVND (reference sequence). This CDR3 region has 15 residues. Trimming took 7 bases from V and 3 from J; bases not matched to a gene: 8. MiXCR was run by TCRdb on the 5' RACE reads, yielding one entry per CDR3 protein. The sample includes about 390,000 distinct CDR3 sequences, 20% to 25% of them seen just once. The TCR comes from an adult woman who had mild COVID-19 (a few samples of this study predate the infection). Cell type and time point are not known. Source material: PBMCs or a T cell subset sorted from them (not recorded which). The J gene is TRBJ2-2, the V gene TRBV19; 7 positions agree with TRBD1. The CDR3 sequence: CASKRGRVDTGELFF. The DNA for the CDR3 is TGTGCCAGTAAGAGGGGGCGCGTGGACACCGGGGAGCTGTTTTTT.